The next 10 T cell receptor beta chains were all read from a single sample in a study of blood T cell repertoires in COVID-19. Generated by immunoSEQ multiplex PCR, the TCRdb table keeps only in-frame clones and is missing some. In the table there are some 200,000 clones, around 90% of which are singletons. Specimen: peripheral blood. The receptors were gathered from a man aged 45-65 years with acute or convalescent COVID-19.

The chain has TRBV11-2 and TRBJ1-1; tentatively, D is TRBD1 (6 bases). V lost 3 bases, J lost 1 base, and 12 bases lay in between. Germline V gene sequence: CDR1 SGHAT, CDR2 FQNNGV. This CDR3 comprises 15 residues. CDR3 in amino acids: CASSLLTGKNTEAFF. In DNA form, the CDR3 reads TGTGCCAGCAGCTTGCTTACAGGGAAGAACACTGAAGCTTTCTTT. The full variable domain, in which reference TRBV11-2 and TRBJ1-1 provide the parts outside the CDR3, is EAGVAQSPRYKIIEKRQSVAFWCNPISGHATLYWYQQILGQGPKLLIQFQNNGVVDDSQLPKDRFSAERLKGVDSTLKIQPAKLEDSAVYLCASSLLTGKNTEAFFGQGTRLTVV.

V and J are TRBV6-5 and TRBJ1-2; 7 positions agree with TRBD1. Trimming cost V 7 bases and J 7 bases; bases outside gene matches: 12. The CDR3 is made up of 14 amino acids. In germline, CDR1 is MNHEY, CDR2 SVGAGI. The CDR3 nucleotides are TGTGCCAGCACCAACGGTTACAGGGGAGGTGGCTACACCTTC. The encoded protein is CASTNGYRGGGYTF.

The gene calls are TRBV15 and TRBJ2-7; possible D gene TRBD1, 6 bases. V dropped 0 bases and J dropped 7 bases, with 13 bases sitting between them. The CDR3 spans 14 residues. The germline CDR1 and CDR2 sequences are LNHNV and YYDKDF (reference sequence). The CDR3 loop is CATSRDRGQFEQYV. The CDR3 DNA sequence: TGTGCCACCAGCAGAGATCGGGGACAATTTGAGCAGTACGTC.

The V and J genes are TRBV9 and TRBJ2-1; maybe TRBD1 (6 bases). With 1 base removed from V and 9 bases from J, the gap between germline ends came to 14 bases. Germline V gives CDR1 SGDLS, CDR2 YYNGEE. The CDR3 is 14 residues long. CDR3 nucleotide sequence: TGTGCCAGCAGCGTACAGACAGGTTCAAGTGAGCAGTTCTTC. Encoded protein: CASSVQTGSSEQFF.

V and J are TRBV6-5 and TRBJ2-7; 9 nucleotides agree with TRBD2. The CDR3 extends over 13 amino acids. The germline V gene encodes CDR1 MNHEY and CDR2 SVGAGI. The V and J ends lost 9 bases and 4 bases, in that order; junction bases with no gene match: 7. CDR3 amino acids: CASRPSGTYEQYF. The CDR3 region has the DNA TGTGCCAGTCGCCCTAGCGGGACTTACGAGCAGTACTTC.

The CDR3 sequence is CATSDGAGEDTQYF. In DNA form, the CDR3 reads TGTGCCACCAGTGATGGAGCGGGAGAAGATACGCAGTATTTT. The V and J genes are TRBV24-1 and TRBJ2-3, with 8 bases identical to TRBD2. V lost 3 bases and J lost 5; bases outside the gene matches: 3. The CDR3 sequence is 14 residues long. The germline V gene has CDR1 KGHDR and CDR2 SFDVKD.

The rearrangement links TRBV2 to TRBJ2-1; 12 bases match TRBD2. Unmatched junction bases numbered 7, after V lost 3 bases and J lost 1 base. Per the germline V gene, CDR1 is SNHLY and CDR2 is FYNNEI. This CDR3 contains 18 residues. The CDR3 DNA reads TGTGCCAGCAGTGACCCCCTAGCGGGAGGGAGGTCCTACAATGAGCAGTTCTTC. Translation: CASSDPLAGGRSYNEQFF. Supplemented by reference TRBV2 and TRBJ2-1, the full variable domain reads EPEVTQTPSHQVTQMGQEVILRCVPISNHLYFYWYRQILGQKVEFLVSFYNNEISEKSEIFDDQFSVERPDGSNFTLKIRSTKLEDSAMYFCASSDPLAGGRSYNEQFFGPGTRLTVL.

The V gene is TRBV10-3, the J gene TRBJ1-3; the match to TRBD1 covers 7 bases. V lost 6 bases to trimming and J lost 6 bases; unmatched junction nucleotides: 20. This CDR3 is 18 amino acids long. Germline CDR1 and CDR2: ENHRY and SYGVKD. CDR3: CAISLDPGRGTRLNTIYF. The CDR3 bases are TGTGCCATCAGCTTAGACCCGGGCAGGGGGACGAGGCTAAACACCATATATTTT.

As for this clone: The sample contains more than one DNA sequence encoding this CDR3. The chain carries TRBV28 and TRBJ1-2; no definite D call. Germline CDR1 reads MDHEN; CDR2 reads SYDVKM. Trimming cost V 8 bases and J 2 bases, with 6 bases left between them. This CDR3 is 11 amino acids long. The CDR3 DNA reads TGTGCCAGCCGACAAAACTATGGCTACACCTTC. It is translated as CASRQNYGYTF.

The CDR3 coding sequence is TGTGCCAGCAGCCCTACAGGGCGAGGATTCCCCGGGGAGCTGTTTTTT. This translates into CASSPTGRGFPGELFF. This rearrangement joins TRBV6-2 or TRBV6-3 to TRBJ2-2; D may be TRBD1 (6 bases). In germline, CDR1 is MNHEY, CDR2 SVGEGT. This CDR3 has 16 residues. V was clipped by 6 bases and J by 6 bases, with 20 bases between them.